What follows is one T cell receptor (beta chain) and its context. The data are from a study of shared clonotypes between healthy human individuals. It was into CD45RA+ naive and CD45RA-negative memory subsets that the CD4+ cells were split. Between the trimmed V and J ends, which lost 8 bases and 6 bases, there was a span of 8 bases. The germline V gene encodes CDR1 ENHRY and CDR2 SYGVKD. This CDR3 comprises 10 residues. Assay used: immunoSEQ multiplex PCR; TCRdb lists only in-frame clones, some missing. Among over a million clones listed, around 95% were seen once. The chain links TRBV10-3 to TRBJ2-7, with D hard to call. The source is a man in his thirties or forties in good health. What was sequenced was naive CD4+ T cells sorted from blood. Subset indicated: CD45RA+ positively selected. Here the CDR3 DNA reads TGTGCCATCGGCGCCGGCGAGCAGTACTTC. Translating it yields CAIGAGEQYF.